Sequencing of this TCR beta chain was carried out in a study of technical replicates of blood from several donors. This clone has only one observation. Assay: immunoSEQ multiplex PCR; the TCRdb copy retains only in-frame clones and omits some. This table has some 80,000 clones, around 97% appearing once. Trimming pared 7 bases from V and 8 bases from J, leaving 24 bases between. The CDR3 totals 15 residues. Germline-derived CDR1 and CDR2 are SQVTM and ANQGSEA. The chain employs TRBV29-1 and TRBJ2-1, with TRBD1 as a possible D gene (7 bases). Sample: T cells isolated from PBMCs. This sequence was found in a human donor in good health. CDR3 bases: TGCAGCGCCGGGGGTAGGGGGCGGGATACAGATGAGCAGTTCTTC. Translation: CSAGGRGRDTDEQFF.